This TCR beta chain was obtained from a study of CD8+ T cells in alopecia areata. General observations from the study: Especially in alopecia totalis/universalis, lesional scalp showed greater clonality than normal scalp did.

In the case of this clone: No antigen is known for it.

The treatment was: oral pan-JAK inhibitor, 5-10 mg twice daily. RNA extraction and reverse transcription yielded cDNA as sequencing template. Assay used: immunoSEQ multiplex PCR; TCRdb lists only in-frame clones, some missing. The sample holds about 160,000 clones, under 70% seen once. The CDR3 is made up of 15 amino acids. Trimming removed 4 bases from V and 5 bases from J; junction bases left unmatched: 9. Germline CDR1 SGHRS, CDR2 YFSETQ. The V gene is TRBV5-1, the J gene TRBJ2-5; 9 positions agree with TRBD1. The source was CD4+ T cells sorted from blood, collected at week 4, from a patient treated with tofacitinib. The source of this sequence is a human donor with alopecia areata. CDR3 region: CASSTWTGVRETQYF. The CDR3 DNA sequence: TGCGCCAGCAGCACATGGACAGGGGTTCGGGAGACCCAGTACTTC.